This T cell receptor beta chain originates from a study of blood T cell repertoires in COVID-19. TCRdb's table, derived via immunoSEQ multiplex PCR, lists solely in-frame clones and lacks some. Of 40,000 to 50,000 clones listed, over 80% are singletons. V was pared by 4 bases and J by 0 bases, with 8 bases between. The CDR3 totals 13 residues. The germline V gene encodes CDR1 SGHDT and CDR2 YYEEEE. Specimen: peripheral blood. The chain has TRBV5-6 and TRBJ2-7; D ambiguous. The clonotype originates from a woman of 80 years or more with acute or convalescent COVID-19. The CDR3: CASSPGFSYEQYF. The CDR3 nucleotides are TGTGCCAGCAGCCCAGGTTTCTCCTACGAGCAGTACTTC.